This T cell receptor beta chain was sequenced during a study of control samples from healthy donors and cancer patients. V lost 3 bases and J 1 base, leaving 12 bases between the germline ends. Germline loops: CDR1 LGHDT, CDR2 YNNKEL (reference sequence). The CDR3 is 15 amino acids. Clones were sequenced by immunoSEQ multiplex PCR, and TCRdb holds only the in-frame ones, with some missing. The sample gives 79,000 or so clones, about 89% of which show up once; about 9.5% is in the top ten. This receptor was identified in a woman in her 50s with colorectal cancer. The V and J genes are TRBV3-1 (or the pseudogene TRBV3-2) and TRBJ1-1; tentative D call: TRBD1 (5 bases). The sample was PBMCs. The CDR3, as DNA: TGTGCCAGCAGCCACAACCGGGACCGGAACACTGAAGCTTTCTTT. It yields the protein CASSHNRDRNTEAFF.